Only a few counts were recorded for the clone carrying this T cell receptor (beta chain). Sequenced by immunoSEQ multiplex PCR; TCRdb stores in-frame clones only, minus some. The data show tens of thousands of clones, 87% seen once. Germline values: CDR1 MNHEY, CDR2 SMNVEV (reference sequence). V was clipped by 3 bases and J by 2 bases; unmatched bases: 1. The CDR3 extends over 14 amino acids. The sample is drawn from a study of blood T cell repertoires in COVID-19. The overall study: COVID-19 samples, acute and convalescent, were from the United States, Italy and Spain.

Sequencing was carried out using peripheral blood. The clonotype originates from a human donor in a cohort sampled during active COVID-19. The chain combines TRBV27 with TRBJ1-5; TRBD1 aligns across 7 bases. The CDR3 sequence: CASSFRGGNQPQHF. The CDR3 DNA reads as TGTGCCAGCAGTTTCAGGGGGGGCAATCAGCCCCAGCATTTT.